Following are 30 T cell receptor beta chains from one sample sequenced in a study of cytomegalovirus exposure and HLA in healthy donors. Sequencing used immunoSEQ multiplex PCR; TCRdb keeps in-frame clones, though not all of them. Of under 250,000 clones listed, roughly 85% are singletons. Sequencing was performed on PBMCs. The source is a woman younger than 30 in good health and CMV-seronegative.

This chain links TRBV9 with TRBJ2-7; a possible D gene is TRBD2 (6 bases). The germline V gene encodes CDR1 SGDLS and CDR2 YYNGEE. The germline V and J ends were trimmed by 3 bases and 3 bases, with 13 bases remaining between them. The CDR3 length is 14 residues. The CDR3 region is CASSAASGGYEQYF. In DNA, the CDR3 is TGTGCCAGCAGCGCCGCTTCCGGGGGCTACGAGCAGTACTTC.

The chain combines TRBV4-1 with TRBJ2-7, with D possibly being TRBD1 (5 bases). CDR1 and CDR2 from the germline V gene are MGHRA and YSYEKL. This CDR3 spans 16 amino acids. The V and J ends lost 1 base and 2 bases respectively, with 15 bases between them. CDR3: CASSQAETGVAYEQYF. The CDR3 bases are TGCGCCAGCAGCCAAGCCGAAACAGGCGTAGCCTACGAGCAGTACTTC.

The chain carries TRBV9 and TRBJ1-2; D unresolved. The CDR3 is 12 amino acids. V shed 4 bases and J shed 2 bases, with 6 bases lying between them. CDR1 is SGDLS and CDR2 is YYNGEE in the germline V gene. For the CDR3, the DNA is TGTGCCAGCAGCTCCCGAAACTATGGCTACACCTTC. As protein: CASSSRNYGYTF.

This rearrangement joins TRBV9 to TRBJ2-2, with D unresolved. The V and J ends lost 0 bases and 0 bases respectively, with 3 bases between them. Per germline, CDR1 SGDLS and CDR2 YYNGEE. The length of the CDR3 is 14 residues. The CDR3 is CASSVVANTGELFF. CDR3 in DNA: TGTGCCAGCAGCGTAGTCGCGAACACCGGGGAGCTGTTTTTT.

The rearrangement joins TRBV28 to TRBJ2-7, with 9 nucleotides matching TRBD1. Germline V gives CDR1 MDHEN, CDR2 SYDVKM. Trimming at V came to 7 bases and at J to 3 bases, leaving 10 bases not matched to a gene. This CDR3 region has 15 residues. CDR3 protein: CASTPGGTGYYEQYF. CDR3 nucleotides: TGTGCCAGCACCCCAGGGGGGACAGGGTACTACGAGCAGTACTTC.

This chain joins TRBV5-1 and TRBJ1-2, with D unresolved. V lost 3 bases, J lost 2 bases, and 11 bases lay in between. Germline loops: CDR1 SGHRS, CDR2 YFSETQ. The CDR3 runs to 14 residues. The CDR3 loop is CASSSWTGNYGYTF. The CDR3 region has the DNA TGCGCCAGCAGCTCCTGGACGGGGAACTATGGCTACACCTTC.

This chain links TRBV7-2 with TRBJ2-7; 10 bases are a match to TRBD2. Per germline, CDR1 SGHTA and CDR2 FQGNSA. With 5 bases clipped from V and 5 bases from J, the junction kept 6 bases outside the gene matches. CDR3 length: 14 residues. The CDR3 bases are TGTGCCAGCAGCACAGGACTAGCGGCCAACGAGCAGTACTTC. This codes for CASSTGLAANEQYF.

This clone was seen many times. J is TRBJ1-2 and V is TRBV9; 7 bases line up with TRBD1. J was trimmed by 5 bases and V by 3 bases; bases with no gene match: 13. The CDR3 is 16 amino acids. Germline V gene sequence: CDR1 SGDLS, CDR2 YYNGEE. The CDR3 region is CASSAPGQTTGYGYTF. The CDR3 nucleotides are TGTGCCAGCAGCGCGCCGGGACAGACAACTGGTTATGGCTACACCTTC.

The chain is built from TRBV5-6 and TRBJ2-2; D may be TRBD1 or TRBD2 (5 bases each). CDR1 and CDR2 from the germline V gene are SGHDT and YYEEEE. The CDR3 totals 17 residues. V lost 1 base to trimming and J lost 6 bases, with 19 bases between them. CDR3 residues: CASSLHPGTRRSGELFF. Written as DNA, the CDR3 is TGTGCCAGCAGCTTGCATCCAGGGACGCGGAGGTCCGGGGAGCTGTTTTTT.

This clone was recorded a few times. J is TRBJ2-1 and V is TRBV10-3; the D is unclear. CDR1 is ENHRY and CDR2 is SYGVKD in the germline V gene. This CDR3 contains 13 residues. V shed 9 bases and J shed 5 bases, with 14 bases lying between them. CDR3 DNA sequence: TGTGCCATTAGACCTAGTCTCCACAATGAGCAGTTCTTC. It is translated as CAIRPSLHNEQFF.

This chain joins TRBV11-2 and TRBJ1-2; TRBD1 agrees at 11 bases. V shed 3 bases and J 5 bases; nucleotides not matched to a gene: 11. This CDR3 is built from 17 residues. Germline V CDR1 and CDR2: SGHAT, FQNNGV. The DNA for the CDR3 is TGTGCCAGCAGCTTGGACAGGGGGCGCAGACGGGAATATGGCTACACCTTC. Amino acid sequence: CASSLDRGRRREYGYTF. The full variable domain, with the rest looked up from reference TRBV11-2 and TRBJ1-2, is EAGVAQSPRYKIIEKRQSVAFWCNPISGHATLYWYQQILGQGPKLLIQFQNNGVVDDSQLPKDRFSAERLKGVDSTLKIQPAKLEDSAVYLCASSLDRGRRREYGYTFGSGTRLTVV.

The chain links TRBV18 to TRBJ2-7; D is undetermined. CDR1 is KGHSH, CDR2 LQKENI, per germline. This CDR3 has 16 residues. V was pared by 0 bases and J by 0 bases, with 12 bases between. CDR3 protein: CASSPPGVKYSYEQYF. The CDR3 bases are TGTGCCAGCTCACCACCTGGCGTAAAATACTCCTACGAGCAGTACTTC.

The V and J genes are TRBV9 and TRBJ2-3; D possibly matches TRBD1 or TRBD2 (6 bases each). This CDR3 has 16 residues. Per germline, CDR1 SGDLS and CDR2 YYNGEE. V lost 3 bases and J 4 bases, leaving 18 bases between the germline ends. DNA of the CDR3: TGTGCCAGCAGCGAACGTGAGGGGGGAGCCGCAGATACGCAGTATTTT. The encoded protein is CASSEREGGAADTQYF.

The rearrangement links TRBV6-5 to TRBJ1-5; D might be TRBD1 (6 bases). V gave up 0 bases and J gave up 7 bases, with 13 bases separating them. The length of the CDR3 is 15 residues. Germline values: CDR1 MNHEY, CDR2 SVGAGI. In nucleotides, the CDR3 is TGTGCCAGCAGTTACTCGGGGGGCGCGGGGCAGCCCCAGCATTTT. Protein: CASSYSGGAGQPQHF.

The chain combines TRBV6-1 with TRBJ1-1, with a weak D call TRBD1 (6 bases). Trimming removed 1 base from V and 5 bases from J, with 11 bases in between. Germline CDR1 MNHNS, CDR2 SASEGT. The CDR3 has 14 residues. As DNA, the CDR3 is TGTGCCAGCAGTGAAGTTTCCAGGGGAACTGAAGCTTTCTTT. Its translation: CASSEVSRGTEAFF.

This clone was seen a single time. The chain employs TRBV4-1 and TRBJ2-3, with 9 bases that match TRBD1. The CDR3 length is 18 residues. Trimming cost V 2 bases and J 2 bases; bases outside gene matches: 11. Germline loops: CDR1 MGHRA, CDR2 YSYEKL. The CDR3 loop reads CASSQSPPGQGSTDTQYF. The CDR3 coding sequence is TGCGCCAGCAGCCAATCGCCACCGGGACAGGGCTCCACAGATACGCAGTATTTT.

This clone was found once. The chain uses TRBV19 and TRBJ1-5; D gene uncertain. The V gene's germline CDR1 is LNHDA and CDR2 SQIVND (reference sequence). The length of the CDR3 is 13 residues. Trimming took off 5 bases at V and 0 bases at J, with 5 bases between the two ends. The CDR3 DNA is TGTGCCAGTAGTCCAGTTAGCAATCAGCCCCAGCATTTT. Translated: CASSPVSNQPQHF. Full variable domain (missing parts from reference TRBV19 and TRBJ1-5): DGGITQSPKYLFRKEGQNVTLSCEQNLNHDAMYWYRQDPGQGLRLIYYSQIVNDFQKGDIAEGYSVSREKKESFPLTVTSAQKNPTAFYLCASSPVSNQPQHFGDGTRLSIL.

CDR3 loop: CASSSRTDGKLFF. The CDR3 nucleotides read TGTGCCAGTAGTTCCCGGACAGACGGAAAACTGTTTTTT. The rearrangement uses TRBV19 and TRBJ1-4; a possible D gene is TRBD1 (6 bases). The V and J ends lost 5 bases and 10 bases respectively, with 14 bases between them. The CDR3 totals 13 residues. Germline CDR1 LNHDA, CDR2 SQIVND (reference sequence).

The rearrangement joins TRBV2 to TRBJ2-4, with D maybe TRBD2 (5 bases). The CDR3 extends over 14 amino acids. CDR1 SNHLY and CDR2 FYNNEI come from the germline V gene. Trimming took off 3 bases at V and 11 bases at J, with 17 bases between the two ends. The CDR3 loop reads CASSDIPSEGLQYF. The DNA for the CDR3 is TGTGCCAGCAGTGATATACCGAGTGAGGGTCTTCAGTACTTC.

The chain uses TRBV5-4 and TRBJ1-5; D is unresolved. Trimming took off 0 bases at V and 4 bases at J, with 5 bases between the two ends. The CDR3 covers 13 residues. The V gene's germline CDR1 is SGHNT and CDR2 YYREEE (reference sequence). The CDR3 region has the DNA TGTGCCAGCAGCTTGGGACGGAATCAGCCCCAGCATTTT. Translation gives CASSLGRNQPQHF.

This clone was counted a few times. This rearrangement joins TRBV6-4 to TRBJ2-7; 7 bases are a match to TRBD2. Trimming took 4 bases from V and 5 from J; bases not matched to a gene: 8. The CDR3 totals 14 residues. Germline-derived CDR1 and CDR2 are MRHNA and SNTAGT. The CDR3 here is CASSAVGGSNEQYF. The CDR3 DNA is TGTGCCAGCAGTGCCGTGGGCGGGAGCAACGAGCAGTACTTC.

This clone was found once. The chain employs TRBV6-6 and TRBJ1-1; no firm D call. CDR1 is MNHNY, CDR2 SVGAGI, per germline (reference sequence). The CDR3 extends over 13 amino acids. With 7 bases removed from V and 4 bases from J, the gap between germline ends came to 13 bases. The CDR3 loop is CASTLDPGTEAFF. CDR3 nucleotide sequence: TGTGCCAGCACCTTGGATCCGGGCACTGAAGCTTTCTTT.

V gene TRBV27 combines with J gene TRBJ2-7, with 9 bases matching TRBD2. The germline gives CDR1 MNHEY, CDR2 SMNVEV (reference sequence). The CDR3 has 14 residues. With V trimmed by 3 bases and J by 4 bases, 4 bases remained unmatched. DNA of the CDR3: TGTGCCAGCAGTTTCAGCGGGAGGTTGTACGAGCAGTACTTC. This gives the protein CASSFSGRLYEQYF.

The CDR3 DNA follows: TGTGCCAGCAGCGGACGGGATCCCCACGAGCAGTACTTC. Translating it yields CASSGRDPHEQYF. V gene TRBV7-6 combines with J gene TRBJ2-7, with D possibly matching TRBD2 (5 bases). CDR3 length equals 13 residues. Trimming stripped 5 bases from V and 5 bases from J, with 13 bases between. Germline CDR1 SGHVS, CDR2 FNYEAQ.

This clone was observed a few times. The chain joins TRBV14 to TRBJ2-5; 11 nucleotides align to TRBD2. This CDR3 contains 16 residues. J was trimmed by 5 bases and V by 1 base; bases with no gene match: 6. Germline assignment: CDR1 SGHDN and CDR2 FVKESK. CDR3 DNA: TGTGCCAGCAGCCAAGTACTAGCGGGAGTCCGGGAGACCCAGTACTTC. It yields the protein CASSQVLAGVRETQYF.

This clone showed up many times. The chain joins TRBV5-6 to TRBJ2-7; D is possibly TRBD2 (6 bases). The CDR3 spans 13 residues. Deletions cut 0 bases from V and 6 bases from J, with 10 bases between. Germline CDR1 and CDR2: SGHDT and YYEEEE. In DNA form, the CDR3 reads TGTGCCAGCAGCTTGGGGCCGCGGGGCGAGCAGTACTTC. Protein: CASSLGPRGEQYF.

The chain links TRBV2 to TRBJ2-7; 8 bases fit TRBD1. V gave up 7 bases and J gave up 6 bases; unmatched junction bases: 5. CDR3 length: 12 residues. Germline V gene data show CDR1 as SNHLY and CDR2 as FYNNEI. The CDR3 DNA is TGTGCCAGCAAACAGGGACAGGTCGAGCAGTACTTC. It specifies CASKQGQVEQYF.

In its sample, this clone was seen once. The rearrangement joins TRBV2 to TRBJ2-5; 9 nucleotides line up with TRBD2. This CDR3 region has 17 residues. The V and J ends lost 5 bases and 5 bases, in that order; junction bases with no gene match: 15. Germline CDR1 SNHLY, CDR2 FYNNEI. The CDR3 region is CASSPRKTSGTWETQYF. The DNA for the CDR3 is TGTGCCAGCAGTCCGAGGAAGACTAGCGGCACCTGGGAGACCCAGTACTTC.

The chain carries TRBV6-5 and TRBJ1-2; D is perhaps TRBD1 (5 bases). V was shortened by 6 bases and J by 2 bases, with 10 bases between the two germline ends. The CDR3 runs to 13 residues. Germline CDR1 MNHEY, CDR2 SVGAGI. The CDR3 DNA reads as TGTGCCAGCAGGAGACAGCGAAACTATGGCTACACCTTC. Encoded protein: CASRRQRNYGYTF.

V is TRBV11-1 and J is TRBJ2-7; D unresolved. Trimming shortened V by 1 base and J by 2 bases, and 9 bases separated the two germline ends. CDR3 length equals 14 residues. The germline V gene encodes CDR1 SGHAT and CDR2 FQDESV (reference sequence). For the CDR3, the DNA is TGTGCCAGCAGCTTAGGGTACAGCACCTACGAGCAGTACTTC. Translated, it gives CASSLGYSTYEQYF.